This T cell receptor beta chain was captured by sequencing in a study of cytomegalovirus exposure and HLA in healthy donors. In the PCR, 60 Vbeta and 13 Jbeta primers were used. Data came from immunoSEQ multiplex PCR; TCRdb stores just in-frame clones and leaves some out. Of some 120,000 clones listed, around 74% are singletons. Details on this clone: Its specificity is unknown.

Study results and limitations: TCR beta V segments were, for the most part, productive about 87% or about 30% of the time in an earlier analysis. Sequencing depth across donors, presence/absence analyses assumed, was roughly uniform. Later, an analysis found that common viral pathogens appeared to be linked with several of the most significant clusters.

Everyone who donated was a healthy bone marrow donor. V lost 4 bases, J lost 0 bases, and 9 bases stayed unmatched. CDR1 SGHNT and CDR2 YYREEE come from the germline V gene (reference sequence). The CDR3 totals 17 residues. The sequencing sample was made of PBMCs. This TCR derives from a woman aged 45-65 years in good health and CMV-seropositive. The chain uses TRBV5-4 and TRBJ1-2; 10 positions match TRBD1. CDR3 coding DNA: TGTGCCAGCAGCCCCGGACAGGGGGACTACTCTAACTATGGCTACACCTTC. Protein product: CASSPGQGDYSNYGYTF. Using reference TRBV5-4 and TRBJ1-2 for the parts outside the CDR3, the full variable domain is ETGVTQSPTHLIKTRGQQVTLRCSSQSGHNTVSWYQQALGQGPQFIFQYYREEENGRGNFPPRFSGLQFPNYSSELNVNALELDDSALYLCASSPGQGDYSNYGYTFGSGTRLTVV.